This is a list of T cell receptor beta chains from one sample in a study of cytomegalovirus exposure and HLA in healthy donors. The repertoire was sequenced with immunoSEQ multiplex PCR; TCRdb's copy has only in-frame clones and lacks some. This repertoire shows about 180,000 clones, more than 70% found once; its top ten account for 1%. The sequencing input was PBMCs. These receptors came from a man younger than 40 in good health and CMV-seronegative. CDR3s include the opening cysteine and the closing phenylalanine or tryptophan. The D gene is left open where the match is weak. Clone sizes are given selectively: once, few, many, or a class where the clone is expanded.

CDR3	DNA	J	size	D	V
CASSQSSPGGNIQYF	TGTGCCAGCAGCCAGAGCTCTCCGGGAGGAAACATTCAGTACTTC	TRBJ2-4	.	TRBD2	TRBV14
CASSEDRTFRGAPGANVLTF	TGTGCCAGCAGTGAAGACAGGACATTCAGGGGGGCTCCTGGGGCCAACGTCCTGACTTTC	TRBJ2-6	.	.	TRBV2
CASSHDGTSGGHNEQFF	TGCGCCAGCAGCCATGATGGGACTAGCGGGGGGCACAATGAGCAGTTCTTC	TRBJ2-1	.	TRBD2	TRBV4-1
CASSAAGVAGELFF	TGCGCCAGCAGCGCCGCGGGCGTAGCCGGGGAGCTGTTTTTT	TRBJ2-2	few	.	TRBV5-1
CASNEDSVSNQPQHF	TGTGCCAGCAACGAGGACAGCGTTAGCAATCAGCCCCAGCATTTT	TRBJ1-5	.	.	TRBV28
CASRLGGQGSGYTF	TGTGCCAGCAGATTAGGGGGACAGGGGTCTGGCTACACCTTC	TRBJ1-2	.	TRBD1	TRBV6-5
CASSPRLAADEQYF	TGTGCCAGCTCACCAAGGCTAGCGGCCGACGAGCAGTACTTC	TRBJ2-7	.	TRBD2	TRBV18
CASSYFGVPYQPQHF	TGTGCCAGCAGTTATTTCGGGGTGCCCTATCAGCCCCAGCATTTT	TRBJ1-5	.	.	TRBV6-9
CASSLMQTGELFF	TGTGCCAGCAGCTTGATGCAGACCGGGGAGCTGTTTTTT	TRBJ2-2	.	.	TRBV7-2
CASSLAAGGLPGELFF	TGTGCCAGCAGCTTGGCTGCGGGGGGCCTCCCCGGGGAGCTGTTTTTT	TRBJ2-2	.	TRBD2	TRBV5-5
CASSLVPGLADSYEQYF	TGCGCCAGCAGCTTGGTACCGGGACTAGCGGACTCCTACGAGCAGTACTTC	TRBJ2-7	few	TRBD2	TRBV5-1
CAIRADRGGLGFYNEQFF	TGTGCCATCAGAGCTGACAGGGGGGGATTAGGGTTCTACAATGAGCAGTTCTTC	TRBJ2-1	few	TRBD1	TRBV10-3
CASWDRVNYGYTF	TGTGCCAGCTGGGACAGGGTGAACTATGGCTACACCTTC	TRBJ1-2	.	TRBD1	TRBV2
CASSLYGRGDEQYF	TGTGCCAGCAGCCTTTACGGGAGGGGCGACGAGCAGTACTTC	TRBJ2-7	.	TRBD2	TRBV7-3
CASSFGLELYEQYF	TGCGCCAGCAGCTTCGGACTGGAATTATACGAGCAGTACTTC	TRBJ2-7	.	.	TRBV5-1
CASSFILSGRGSDTQYF	TGTGCCAGCAGCTTTATACTCAGCGGGAGGGGCTCGGATACGCAGTATTTT	TRBJ2-3	.	TRBD2	TRBV11-3
CASGTPQGARVETQYF	TGTGCTAGTGGTACCCCACAGGGGGCGAGGGTAGAGACCCAGTACTTC	TRBJ2-5	once	TRBD1	TRBV12-5
CASSLAQGSYGYTF	TGTGCCAGCAGCTTAGCACAGGGTTCCTATGGCTACACCTTC	TRBJ1-2	.	.	TRBV5-6
CATSRDRTGGNYEQYF	TGTGCCACCAGCAGAGATCGTACAGGGGGCAACTACGAGCAGTACTTC	TRBJ2-7	.	TRBD1	TRBV15
CASSPGIQGKNTEAFF	TGTGCCAGCAGCCCTGGTATACAGGGAAAGAACACTGAAGCTTTCTTT	TRBJ1-1	.	.	TRBV7-9
CASSPSRVIAGGGELFF	TGCGCCAGCAGCCCGTCCAGGGTCATAGCGGGAGGCGGGGAGCTGTTTTTT	TRBJ2-2	few	TRBD2	TRBV4-3
CASSFPSYGTQYF	TGTGCCAGCAGCTTCCCGTCCTATGGGACCCAGTACTTC	TRBJ2-5	.	.	TRBV5-6
CASSQDPEDRGVNQPQHF	TGTGCCAGCAGCCAAGACCCTGAGGACAGGGGAGTCAATCAGCCCCAGCATTTT	TRBJ1-5	.	TRBD1	TRBV4-2
CASSAGQGGYEQYF	TGTGCCAGCAGCGCCGGACAGGGAGGGTACGAGCAGTACTTC	TRBJ2-7	.	.	TRBV9
CASSQQGSSSYNEQFF	TGCGCCAGCAGCCAACAGGGGTCTAGCTCCTACAATGAGCAGTTCTTC	TRBJ2-1	.	.	TRBV4-3
CASSLKGAGYGYTF	TGTGCCAGCAGTTTAAAGGGGGCCGGGTATGGCTACACCTTC	TRBJ1-2	.	TRBD1	TRBV27
CASSPQGADNSPLHF	TGTGCCAGCAGCCCACAGGGGGCCGATAATTCACCCCTCCACTTT	TRBJ1-6	.	TRBD1	TRBV7-9
CASSYASGGFQETQYF	TGTGCCAGCAGTTACGCTAGCGGGGGGTTCCAAGAGACCCAGTACTTC	TRBJ2-5	.	TRBD2	TRBV6-5
CASSLGTGGPYNEQFF	TGTGCCAGCAGCTTGGGGACGGGGGGGCCCTACAATGAGCAGTTCTTC	TRBJ2-1	.	TRBD2	TRBV5-4
CASSLGGWARTDTQYF	TGTGCCAGCAGCCTCGGGGGGTGGGCTCGAACAGATACGCAGTATTTT	TRBJ2-3	.	TRBD2	TRBV5-4
CASSLVGGGQETQYF	TGTGCCAGCAGCTTGGTGGGCGGGGGTCAAGAGACCCAGTACTTC	TRBJ2-5	.	TRBD2	TRBV5-6
CASCGSGANQETQYF	TGCGCCAGCTGTGGAAGCGGGGCGAACCAAGAGACCCAGTACTTC	TRBJ2-5	.	TRBD2	TRBV5-1
CASSSSQGVETQYF	TGTGCCAGCAGCTCCTCCCAGGGGGTCGAGACCCAGTACTTC	TRBJ2-5	once	TRBD1	TRBV7-6
CATSRDRGRLFF	TGTGCCACCAGCAGGGACAGGGGCCGACTGTTTTTT	TRBJ1-4	.	TRBD1	TRBV15
CASSSQPGETQYF	TGTGCCAGCAGTTCCCAACCAGGGGAGACCCAGTACTTC	TRBJ2-5	.	.	TRBV27
CASSRTGVAYGYTF	TGTGCCAGCAGTCGGACAGGGGTTGCCTATGGCTACACCTTC	TRBJ1-2	.	TRBD1	TRBV28
CASSVEADRVTYGYTF	TGTGCCAGCAGCGTAGAGGCGGACAGGGTAACTTATGGCTACACCTTC	TRBJ1-2	.	TRBD1	TRBV9
CASSLGLAGGADTQYF	TGTGCCAGCAGCTTAGGACTAGCGGGAGGTGCAGATACGCAGTATTTT	TRBJ2-3	.	TRBD2	TRBV11-3
CASSLSGRVSYNEQFF	TGTGCCAGCAGTCTTAGCGGGAGGGTCTCCTACAATGAGCAGTTCTTC	TRBJ2-1	.	TRBD2	TRBV27
CASSTGGTEAFF	TGTGCCAGCAGTACAGGGGGCACTGAAGCTTTCTTT	TRBJ1-1	few	TRBD1	TRBV6-6
CASSPRASGNEQFF	TGTGCCAGCAGCCCAAGGGCTAGCGGTAATGAGCAGTTCTTC	TRBJ2-1	.	TRBD2	TRBV7-2
CATNGGGTDTQYF	TGTGCCACGAATGGGGGGGGCACAGATACGCAGTATTTT	TRBJ2-3	few	TRBD2	TRBV6-5
CASSFRLISGANVLTF	TGTGCCAGCAGCTTCAGATTGATCTCTGGGGCCAACGTCCTGACTTTC	TRBJ2-6	.	.	TRBV11-2
CASSPRGPYEQYF	TGTGCCAGTAGCCCCAGGGGTCCCTACGAGCAGTACTTC	TRBJ2-7	.	.	TRBV19
CASSSRTLGGYTF	TGTGCCAGCAGCTCCCGGACATTAGGAGGCTACACCTTC	TRBJ1-2	.	.	TRBV7-3
CASSEALKGAILFF	TGTGCCAGCAGTGAAGCTCTTAAGGGGGCCATCCTGTTTTTT	TRBJ2-2	.	TRBD1	TRBV2
CASSLVLGFVRGTGELFF	TGCGCCAGCAGCTTGGTCCTGGGCTTCGTTCGTGGGACCGGGGAGCTGTTTTTT	TRBJ2-2	.	.	TRBV5-1
CAISDPSANYEQYF	TGTGCCATCAGTGACCCTAGCGCAAACTACGAGCAGTACTTC	TRBJ2-7	once	.	TRBV10-3
CASSLGAVSSGNTIYF	TGCGCCAGCAGCTTGGGGGCCGTTAGCTCTGGAAACACCATATATTTT	TRBJ1-3	.	.	TRBV5-1
CASSLRLAGVPDTQYF	TGTGCCAGCAGCTTACGACTAGCGGGAGTGCCAGATACGCAGTATTTT	TRBJ2-3	.	TRBD2	TRBV7-9
CASSYSGVSYEQYF	TGTGCCAGCAGTTACTCGGGAGTCTCCTACGAGCAGTACTTC	TRBJ2-7	.	.	TRBV6-5